Listed below are T cell receptor beta chains from one sample, sequenced in a study of blood T cell repertoires in COVID-19. TCRdb's table, derived via immunoSEQ multiplex PCR, lists solely in-frame clones and lacks some. The profile covers 100,000 to 150,000 clones, with approximately 82% appearing a single time and around 9.8% taken by the ten largest. The sequenced sample consisted of peripheral blood. Every receptor here comes from a man in his forties with active or convalescent COVID-19. Each CDR3 is given with its conserved first and last residue. A D gene is named only where the DNA matches it firmly. Clone size appears in some rows only: once, few, many, or a class for an expanded clone.

d_call: TRBD2; j_call: TRBJ2-7; clone_size: .; v_call: TRBV12-3/TRBV12-4; cdr3_aa: CASSSGGHYEQYF; cdr3_nt: TGTGCCAGCAGCTCGGGGGGGCATTACGAGCAGTACTTC
d_call: .; j_call: TRBJ2-5; clone_size: .; v_call: TRBV12-3/TRBV12-4; cdr3_aa: CASEGGGETQYF; cdr3_nt: TGTGCCAGCGAAGGGGGGGGAGAGACCCAGTACTTC
d_call: TRBD2; j_call: TRBJ2-5; clone_size: many; v_call: TRBV15; cdr3_aa: CATSRHPGGGETQYF; cdr3_nt: TGTGCCACCAGCAGGCATCCGGGGGGTGGAGAGACCCAGTACTTC
d_call: TRBD2; j_call: TRBJ2-2; clone_size: .; v_call: TRBV9; cdr3_aa: CASSVRLADRTGELFF; cdr3_nt: TGTGCCAGCAGCGTCAGACTAGCGGATAGGACCGGGGAGCTGTTTTTT
d_call: .; j_call: TRBJ1-4; clone_size: .; v_call: TRBV28; cdr3_aa: CASSRGAAGNEKLFF; cdr3_nt: TGTGCCAGCAGTCGGGGGGCAGCCGGTAATGAAAAACTGTTTTTT
d_call: TRBD1; j_call: TRBJ2-4; clone_size: .; v_call: TRBV3-1/TRBV3-2; cdr3_aa: CASSPRQGPVTKNIQYF; cdr3_nt: TGTGCCAGCAGCCCTCGACAGGGTCCGGTAACCAAAAACATTCAGTACTTC
d_call: .; j_call: TRBJ1-3; clone_size: .; v_call: TRBV9; cdr3_aa: CASSAQREAIYGNTIYF; cdr3_nt: TGTGCCAGCAGCGCCCAACGGGAGGCCATCTACGGAAACACCATATATTTT
d_call: TRBD1; j_call: TRBJ1-5; clone_size: once; v_call: TRBV11-2; cdr3_aa: CASSRGTAGNQPQHF; cdr3_nt: TGTGCCAGCAGCCGAGGGACAGCCGGTAATCAGCCCCAGCATTTT
d_call: .; j_call: TRBJ2-1; clone_size: .; v_call: TRBV4-2; cdr3_aa: CASSHFLVRERGEQFF; cdr3_nt: TGTGCCAGCAGCCACTTCTTAGTACGGGAAAGGGGGGAGCAGTTCTTC
d_call: TRBD2; j_call: TRBJ2-1; clone_size: .; v_call: TRBV3-1/TRBV3-2; cdr3_aa: CASSHGVAGMNEQFF; cdr3_nt: TGTGCCAGCAGCCATGGCGTAGCGGGGATGAATGAGCAGTTCTTC
d_call: TRBD2; j_call: TRBJ2-5; clone_size: few; v_call: TRBV19; cdr3_aa: CASSRGGDWQETQYF; cdr3_nt: TGTGCCAGTAGTCGGGGGGGCGACTGGCAAGAGACCCAGTACTTC
d_call: .; j_call: TRBJ1-4; clone_size: .; v_call: TRBV21-1; cdr3_aa: CASSKLESGRRTNEKLFF; cdr3_nt: TGTGCCAGCAGCAAACTCGAATCGGGTAGGAGGACTAATGAAAAACTGTTTTTT
d_call: TRBD1; j_call: TRBJ1-4; clone_size: few; v_call: TRBV3-1/TRBV3-2; cdr3_aa: CASSAGQGAAEKLFF; cdr3_nt: TGTGCCAGCAGCGCGGGACAGGGGGCGGCTGAAAAACTGTTTTTT
d_call: TRBD2; j_call: TRBJ2-3; clone_size: few; v_call: TRBV29-1; cdr3_aa: CSVEAGGFPSTDTQYF; cdr3_nt: TGCAGCGTTGAAGCGGGGGGGTTCCCTAGCACAGATACGCAGTATTTT
d_call: .; j_call: TRBJ1-5; clone_size: .; v_call: TRBV11-2; cdr3_aa: CASSTGPRGDQPQHF; cdr3_nt: TGTGCCAGCAGCACCGGCCCACGAGGAGATCAGCCCCAGCATTTT
d_call: .; j_call: TRBJ1-1; clone_size: .; v_call: TRBV7-9; cdr3_aa: CASSLGPAPNTEAFF; cdr3_nt: TGTGCCAGCAGCTTAGGGCCAGCGCCGAACACTGAAGCTTTCTTT
d_call: .; j_call: TRBJ2-1; clone_size: .; v_call: TRBV14; cdr3_aa: CASSQGGGPYNEQFF; cdr3_nt: TGTGCCAGCAGCCAAGGGGGGGGGCCCTACAATGAGCAGTTCTTC
d_call: .; j_call: TRBJ2-1; clone_size: .; v_call: TRBV18; cdr3_aa: CASSPRGNNEQFF; cdr3_nt: TGTGCCAGCTCACCACGGGGCAACAATGAGCAGTTCTTC
d_call: TRBD2; j_call: TRBJ2-7; clone_size: .; v_call: TRBV20-1; cdr3_aa: CSAWGGGEQYF; cdr3_nt: TGCAGTGCCTGGGGCGGGGGGGAGCAGTACTTC
d_call: .; j_call: TRBJ1-6; clone_size: .; v_call: TRBV30; cdr3_aa: CASRGKGRNNSPLHF; cdr3_nt: TGTGCCTCACGAGGGAAAGGGAGGAATAATTCACCCCTCCACTTT
d_call: .; j_call: TRBJ2-7; clone_size: .; v_call: TRBV6-1; cdr3_aa: CASSDGRGEQYF; cdr3_nt: TGTGCCAGCAGTGACGGTCGGGGCGAGCAGTACTTC